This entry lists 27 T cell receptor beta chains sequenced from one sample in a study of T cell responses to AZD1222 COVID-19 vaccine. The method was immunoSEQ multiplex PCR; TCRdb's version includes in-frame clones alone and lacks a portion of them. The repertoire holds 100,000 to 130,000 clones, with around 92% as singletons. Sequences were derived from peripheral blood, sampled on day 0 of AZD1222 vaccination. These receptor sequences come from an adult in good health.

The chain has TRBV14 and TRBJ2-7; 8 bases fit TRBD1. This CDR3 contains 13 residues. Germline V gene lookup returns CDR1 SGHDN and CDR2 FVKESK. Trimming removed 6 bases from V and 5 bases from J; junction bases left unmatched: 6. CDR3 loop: CASSHRGDDEQYF. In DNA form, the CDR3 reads TGTGCCAGCAGTCACAGGGGGGACGACGAGCAGTACTTC.

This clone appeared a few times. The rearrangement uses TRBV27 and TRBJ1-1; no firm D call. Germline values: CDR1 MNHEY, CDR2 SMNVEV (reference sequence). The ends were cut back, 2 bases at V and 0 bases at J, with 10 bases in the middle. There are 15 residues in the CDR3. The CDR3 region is CASSLKGILNTEAFF. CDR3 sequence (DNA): TGTGCCAGCAGTTTAAAGGGCATCCTGAACACTGAAGCTTTCTTT.

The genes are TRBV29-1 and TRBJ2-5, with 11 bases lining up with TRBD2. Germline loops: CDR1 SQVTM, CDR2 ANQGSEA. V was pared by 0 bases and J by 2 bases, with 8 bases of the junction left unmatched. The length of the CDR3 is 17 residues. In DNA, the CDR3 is TGCAGCGTTGAAGATCAGTCACTAGCGGGAGCTCAAGAGACCCAGTACTTC. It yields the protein CSVEDQSLAGAQETQYF.

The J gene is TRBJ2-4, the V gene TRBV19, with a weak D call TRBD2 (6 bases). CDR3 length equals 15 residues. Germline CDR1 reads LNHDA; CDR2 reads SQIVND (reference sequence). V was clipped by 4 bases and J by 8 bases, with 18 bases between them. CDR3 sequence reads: CASSSLSKTGDIQYF. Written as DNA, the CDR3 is TGTGCCAGTAGTAGTCTCTCAAAAACGGGGGACATTCAGTACTTC. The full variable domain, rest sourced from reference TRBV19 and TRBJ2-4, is DGGITQSPKYLFRKEGQNVTLSCEQNLNHDAMYWYRQDPGQGLRLIYYSQIVNDFQKGDIAEGYSVSREKKESFPLTVTSAQKNPTAFYLCASSSLSKTGDIQYFGAGTRLSVL.

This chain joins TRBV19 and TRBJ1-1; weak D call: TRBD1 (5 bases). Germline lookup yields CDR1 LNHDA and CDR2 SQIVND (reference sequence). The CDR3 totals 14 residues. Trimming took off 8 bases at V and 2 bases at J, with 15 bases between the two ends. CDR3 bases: TGTGCCAGTTCCGAACGCCAGGGAAACACTGAAGCTTTCTTT. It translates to CASSERQGNTEAFF.

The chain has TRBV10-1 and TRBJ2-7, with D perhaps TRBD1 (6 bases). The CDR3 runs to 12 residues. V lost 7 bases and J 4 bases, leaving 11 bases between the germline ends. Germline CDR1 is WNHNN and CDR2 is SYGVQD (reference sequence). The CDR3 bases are TGCGCCAGCATACGCACAGGGTACGAGCAGTACTTC. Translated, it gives CASIRTGYEQYF.

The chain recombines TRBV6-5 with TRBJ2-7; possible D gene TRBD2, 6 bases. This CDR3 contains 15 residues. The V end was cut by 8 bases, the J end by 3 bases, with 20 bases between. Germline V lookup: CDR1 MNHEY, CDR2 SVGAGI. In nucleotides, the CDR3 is TGTGCCAGCGACGGAGGGTACATGGTGAGCTACGAGCAGTACTTC. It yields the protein CASDGGYMVSYEQYF.

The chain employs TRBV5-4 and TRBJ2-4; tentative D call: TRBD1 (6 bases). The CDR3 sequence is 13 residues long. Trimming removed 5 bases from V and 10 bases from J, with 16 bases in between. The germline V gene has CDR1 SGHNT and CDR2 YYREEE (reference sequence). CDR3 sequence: CASRKLGQPIQYF. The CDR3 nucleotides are TGTGCCAGCAGGAAGCTCGGACAGCCGATTCAGTACTTC.

The CDR3 protein is CASSLTNQPQHF. The CDR3 DNA is TGTGCCAGCAGCTTGACAAACCAGCCCCAGCATTTT. The chain recombines TRBV5-6 with TRBJ1-5; D uncertain. Germline values: CDR1 SGHDT, CDR2 YYEEEE. The CDR3 sequence is 12 residues long. V was pared by 1 base and J by 7 bases, with 6 bases between.

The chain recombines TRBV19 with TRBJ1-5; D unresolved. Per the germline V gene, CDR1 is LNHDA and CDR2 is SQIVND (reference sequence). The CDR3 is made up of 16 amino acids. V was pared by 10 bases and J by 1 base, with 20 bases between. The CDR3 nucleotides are TGTGCCACCATGGCCCGGGCAGTCTCAAGCAATCAGCCCCAGCATTTT. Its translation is CATMARAVSSNQPQHF. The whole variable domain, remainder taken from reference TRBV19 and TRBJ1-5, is DGGITQSPKYLFRKEGQNVTLSCEQNLNHDAMYWYRQDPGQGLRLIYYSQIVNDFQKGDIAEGYSVSREKKESFPLTVTSAQKNPTAFYLCATMARAVSSNQPQHFGDGTRLSIL.

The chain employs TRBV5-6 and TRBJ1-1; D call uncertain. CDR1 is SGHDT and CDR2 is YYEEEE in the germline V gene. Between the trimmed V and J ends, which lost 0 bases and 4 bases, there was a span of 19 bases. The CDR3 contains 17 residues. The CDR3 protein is CASSLVWVSRSGTEAFF. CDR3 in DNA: TGTGCCAGCAGCTTGGTTTGGGTGTCCCGGTCTGGCACTGAAGCTTTCTTT.

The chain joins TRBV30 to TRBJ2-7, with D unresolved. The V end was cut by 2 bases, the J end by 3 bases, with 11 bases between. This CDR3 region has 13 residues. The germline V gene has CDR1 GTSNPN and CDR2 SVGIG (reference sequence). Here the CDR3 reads CAWSSGKSYEQYF. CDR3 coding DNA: TGTGCCTGGAGTAGTGGTAAGAGCTACGAGCAGTACTTC.

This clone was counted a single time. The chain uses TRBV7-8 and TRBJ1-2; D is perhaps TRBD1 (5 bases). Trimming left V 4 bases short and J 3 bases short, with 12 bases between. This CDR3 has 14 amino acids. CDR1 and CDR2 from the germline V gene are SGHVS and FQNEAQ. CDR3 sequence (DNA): TGTGCCAGCAGCTCCCCCCCCAGGGACTATGGCTACACCTTC. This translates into CASSSPPRDYGYTF. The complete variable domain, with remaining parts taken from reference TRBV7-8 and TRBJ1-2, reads GAGVSQSPRYKVAKRGQDVALRCDPISGHVSLFWYQQALGQGPEFLTYFQNEAQLDKSGLPSDRFFAERPEGSVSTLKIQRTQQEDSAVYLCASSSPPRDYGYTFGSGTRLTVV.

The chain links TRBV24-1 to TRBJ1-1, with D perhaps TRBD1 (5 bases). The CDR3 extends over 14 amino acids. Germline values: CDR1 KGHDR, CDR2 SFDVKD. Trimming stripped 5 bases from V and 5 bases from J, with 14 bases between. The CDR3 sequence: CATSGGGGGTEAFF. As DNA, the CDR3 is TGTGCCACCAGTGGGGGGGGTGGAGGAACTGAAGCTTTCTTT.

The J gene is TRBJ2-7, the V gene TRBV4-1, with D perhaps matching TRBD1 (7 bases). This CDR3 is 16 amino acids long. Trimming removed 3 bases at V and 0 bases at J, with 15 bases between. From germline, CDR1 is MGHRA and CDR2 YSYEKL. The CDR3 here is CASSQGGTDLSYEQYF. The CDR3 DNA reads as TGCGCCAGCAGCCAGGGCGGGACAGACCTCTCCTACGAGCAGTACTTC.

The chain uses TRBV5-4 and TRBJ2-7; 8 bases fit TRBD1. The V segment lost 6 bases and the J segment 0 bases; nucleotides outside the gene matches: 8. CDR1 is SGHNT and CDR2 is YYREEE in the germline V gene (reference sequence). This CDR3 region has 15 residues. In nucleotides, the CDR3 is TGTGCCAGCACCCTGCGGCAGGGGGCCTCCTACGAGCAGTACTTC. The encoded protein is CASTLRQGASYEQYF.

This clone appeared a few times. The CDR3 DNA reads as TGTGCCAGCAGCCCCAGCCAGGGGGCGGCAGATACGCAGTATTTT. Its protein is CASSPSQGAADTQYF. The genes are TRBV28 and TRBJ2-3, with 8 bases matching TRBD1. With V trimmed by 6 bases and J by 4 bases, 9 bases remained unmatched. The CDR3 consists of 15 residues. From germline, CDR1 is MDHEN and CDR2 SYDVKM.

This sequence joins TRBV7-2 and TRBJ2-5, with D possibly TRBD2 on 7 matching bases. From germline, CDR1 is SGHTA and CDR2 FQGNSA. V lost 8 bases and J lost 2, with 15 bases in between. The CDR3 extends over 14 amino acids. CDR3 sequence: CASLGGGGQETQYF. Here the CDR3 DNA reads TGTGCCAGCCTAGGGGGGGGAGGACAAGAGACCCAGTACTTC.

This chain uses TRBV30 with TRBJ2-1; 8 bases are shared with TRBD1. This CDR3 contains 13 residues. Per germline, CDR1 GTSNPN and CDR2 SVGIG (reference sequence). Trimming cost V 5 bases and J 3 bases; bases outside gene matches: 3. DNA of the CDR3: TGTGCCTGGCTACAGGGGGGCTACAATGAGCAGTTCTTC. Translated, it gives CAWLQGGYNEQFF.

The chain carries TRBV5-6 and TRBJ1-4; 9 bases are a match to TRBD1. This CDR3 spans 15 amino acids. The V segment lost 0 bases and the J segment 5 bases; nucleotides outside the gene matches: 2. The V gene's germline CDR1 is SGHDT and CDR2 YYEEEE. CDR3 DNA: TGTGCCAGCAGCTTGGACGGACAGGGGAATGAAAAACTGTTTTTT. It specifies CASSLDGQGNEKLFF.

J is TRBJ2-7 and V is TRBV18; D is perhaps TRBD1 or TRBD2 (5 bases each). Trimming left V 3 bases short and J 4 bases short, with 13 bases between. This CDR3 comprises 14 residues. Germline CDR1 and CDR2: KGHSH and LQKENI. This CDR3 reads CASSPPGTRYEQYF. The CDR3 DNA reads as TGTGCCAGCTCACCTCCCGGGACCCGATACGAGCAGTACTTC.

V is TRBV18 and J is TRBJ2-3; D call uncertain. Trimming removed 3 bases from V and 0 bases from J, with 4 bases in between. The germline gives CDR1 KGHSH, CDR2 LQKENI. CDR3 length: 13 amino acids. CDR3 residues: CASSPGSTDTQYF. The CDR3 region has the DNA TGTGCCAGCTCACCGGGCAGCACAGATACGCAGTATTTT.

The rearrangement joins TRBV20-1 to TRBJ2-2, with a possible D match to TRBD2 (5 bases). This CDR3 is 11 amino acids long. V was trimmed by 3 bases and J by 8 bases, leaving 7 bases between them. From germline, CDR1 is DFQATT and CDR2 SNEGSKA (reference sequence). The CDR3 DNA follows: TGCAGTGCTAGGGGAGCTGGGGAGCTGTTTTTT. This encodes CSARGAGELFF.

CDR3 sequence: CSASSGLAGGNEQFF. DNA for the CDR3: TGCAGTGCTAGTTCGGGGCTAGCGGGAGGAAATGAGCAGTTCTTC. V and J are TRBV20-1 and TRBJ2-1; 11 bases are a match to TRBD2. The CDR3 length is 15 residues. Germline CDR1 is DFQATT and CDR2 is SNEGSKA (reference sequence). The junction had 8 bases not matched to a gene; V was cut back by 3 bases and J by 7 bases.

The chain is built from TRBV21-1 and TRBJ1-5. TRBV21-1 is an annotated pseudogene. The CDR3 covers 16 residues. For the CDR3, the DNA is TGTGCCAGCAGCAAAGGCCGAGGGGCCAGCAATCAGCCCCAGCATTTT. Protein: CASSKGRGASNQPQHF.

Here the CDR3 reads CASSLLLRRTGQGGISRDEQFF. CDR3 nucleotides: TGTGCCAGCAGCTTACTATTGCGTAGGACAGGACAGGGGGGGATTAGTAGAGATGAGCAGTTCTTC. The chain is built from TRBV7-6 and TRBJ2-1; 10 positions match TRBD1. This CDR3 spans 22 amino acids. CDR1 and CDR2 from the germline V gene are SGHVS and FNYEAQ. The J segment lost 8 bases and the V segment lost 2 bases, leaving 27 bases of the junction unmatched.

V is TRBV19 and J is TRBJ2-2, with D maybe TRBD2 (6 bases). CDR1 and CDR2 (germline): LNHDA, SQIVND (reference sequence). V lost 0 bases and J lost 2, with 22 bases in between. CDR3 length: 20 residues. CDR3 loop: CASSIDPAREFWENTGELFF. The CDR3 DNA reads TGTGCCAGTAGTATAGATCCTGCCCGGGAGTTTTGGGAAAACACCGGGGAGCTGTTTTTT.